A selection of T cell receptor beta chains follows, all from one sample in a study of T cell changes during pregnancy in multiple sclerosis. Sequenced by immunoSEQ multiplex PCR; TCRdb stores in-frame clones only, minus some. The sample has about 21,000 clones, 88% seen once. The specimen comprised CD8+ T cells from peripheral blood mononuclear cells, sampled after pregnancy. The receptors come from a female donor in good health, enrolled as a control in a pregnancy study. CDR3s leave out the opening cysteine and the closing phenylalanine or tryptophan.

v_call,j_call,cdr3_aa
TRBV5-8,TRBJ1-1,ASRIVNTEAF
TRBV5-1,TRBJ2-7,ASSLTGSEQY
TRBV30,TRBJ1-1,AWSAPFVSVPEAF
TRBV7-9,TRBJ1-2,ASSTRGQGAGYGYT
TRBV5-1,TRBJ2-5,ASSWGTGWAEETQY
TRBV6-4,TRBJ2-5,ASSPQGGQETQY
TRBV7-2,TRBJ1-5,ASSIRTGDNQPQH
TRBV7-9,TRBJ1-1,VSSSVRGPPEAF
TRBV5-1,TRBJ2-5,ASSLAFGTQY
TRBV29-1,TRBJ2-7,SVEEFKKGLANEQY
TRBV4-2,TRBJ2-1,ASSQDGGGAYNEQF
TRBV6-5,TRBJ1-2,ASSLGQTNYGYT
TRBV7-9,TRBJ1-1,ASSQSYRATNTEAF
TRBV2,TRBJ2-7,ASKGAGTSEQY
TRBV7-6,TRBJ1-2,ASSPRLGSNYGYT
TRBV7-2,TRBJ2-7,ASSLGRETSYEQY
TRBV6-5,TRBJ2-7,ASSSGGLDEQY
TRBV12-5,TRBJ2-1,ASGLVLLAGGFNNEQF
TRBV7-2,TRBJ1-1,ASSLDLVGEVGTEAF
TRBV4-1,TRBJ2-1,ASSQGSGGPNEQF
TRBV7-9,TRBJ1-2,ASSPVEGRIDLYGYT
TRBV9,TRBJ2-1,ASSLQVGDNEQF
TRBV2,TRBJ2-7,ASRAAGGSSYEQY
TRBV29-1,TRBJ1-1,SVVRGLTEAF
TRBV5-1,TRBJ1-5,ASSLGQGYNQPQH
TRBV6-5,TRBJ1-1,ASMETGGTEAF
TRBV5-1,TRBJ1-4,ASSPAANEKLF
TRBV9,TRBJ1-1,ASSVDGGGTTEAF
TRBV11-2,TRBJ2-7,ASSLETGDYEQY
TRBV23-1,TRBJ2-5,AFSDREEETQY
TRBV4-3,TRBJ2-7,ASSQDRESPSYEQY